What follows are 19 T cell receptor beta chains derived from one specimen sequenced in a study of OX40 agonist ivuxolimab in advanced cancers. Sequencing used immunoSEQ multiplex PCR; TCRdb keeps in-frame clones, though not all of them. The profile shows 75,000 to 100,000 clones, about 90% of them singletons. The specimen comprised CD4+ or CD8+ T cells sorted from blood, sampled in a trial of the OX40 agonist ivuxolimab. These receptors were collected from an adult with an advanced solid tumor such as melanoma, head and neck, liver or kidney cancer.

This clone was counted a single time. The chain recombines TRBV19 with TRBJ1-5, with 8 bases aligning to TRBD1. The CDR3 length is 16 residues. V shed 6 bases, J shed 1 base, and the junction held 8 bases outside the gene matches. Germline CDR1 is LNHDA and CDR2 is SQIVND (reference sequence). CDR3 region: CASRLIRGQSNQPQHF. DNA of the CDR3: TGTGCCAGTAGACTTATCAGGGGGCAGAGCAATCAGCCCCAGCATTTT. The full variable domain, with the rest looked up from reference TRBV19 and TRBJ1-5, is DGGITQSPKYLFRKEGQNVTLSCEQNLNHDAMYWYRQDPGQGLRLIYYSQIVNDFQKGDIAEGYSVSREKKESFPLTVTSAQKNPTAFYLCASRLIRGQSNQPQHFGDGTRLSIL.

This clone was seen a single time. The gene calls are TRBV5-1 and TRBJ1-2, with D tentatively TRBD1 (5 bases). Germline CDR1 is SGHRS and CDR2 is YFSETQ. The CDR3 consists of 14 residues. Trimming took 1 base from V and 0 from J, leaving 7 bases between them. CDR3 protein: CASSLQGANYGYTF. CDR3 coding DNA: TGCGCCAGCAGCTTGCAAGGGGCTAACTATGGCTACACCTTC.

J is TRBJ2-3 and V is TRBV9, with 10 bases aligning to TRBD2. The germline V gene has CDR1 SGDLS and CDR2 YYNGEE. This CDR3 has 15 residues. V dropped 6 bases and J dropped 6; count of bases not matched to a gene: 10. CDR3 loop: CASTRAGGLWDTQYF. The CDR3 DNA sequence: TGTGCCAGCACGAGAGCGGGAGGGCTCTGGGATACGCAGTATTTT.

This chain links TRBV30 with TRBJ2-1; D unresolved. V was cut by 0 bases and J by 7 bases, with 13 bases left in between. Germline CDR1 and CDR2: GTSNPN and SVGIG (reference sequence). This CDR3 region has 14 residues. CDR3 in DNA: TGTGCCTGGAGTGTACTTGCGAGACGAAATGAGCAGTTCTTC. Its translation: CAWSVLARRNEQFF.

This CDR3 reads CASSSGILSTEAFF. CDR3 sequence (DNA): TGTGCCAGCAGCTCAGGGATCCTGAGCACTGAAGCTTTCTTT. The rearrangement joins TRBV7-3 to TRBJ1-1, with D tentatively TRBD1 (5 bases). Trimming removed 4 bases at V and 4 bases at J, with 13 bases between. This CDR3 is 14 amino acids long. The V gene's germline CDR1 is SGHTA and CDR2 FQGTGA.

The chain employs TRBV5-4 and TRBJ2-5; D might be TRBD2 (6 bases). Trimming removed 2 bases from V and 11 bases from J, with 22 bases in between. The CDR3 sequence is 15 residues long. The V gene's germline CDR1 is SGHNT and CDR2 YYREEE (reference sequence). In DNA, the CDR3 is TGTGCCAGCAGCTTTATGGGGGGACGCAAGGGAGAGCAGTACTTC. Amino acid sequence: CASSFMGGRKGEQYF.

This clone was detected only once. The J gene is TRBJ2-3, the V gene TRBV27, with 9 bases matching TRBD2. The V and J ends lost 2 bases and 3 bases, in that order; junction bases with no gene match: 6. The CDR3 spans 16 residues. Germline CDR1 is MNHEY and CDR2 is SMNVEV (reference sequence). CDR3 nucleotide sequence: TGTGCCAGCAGTTTAGGTAGCGGGAGTGGGACAGATACGCAGTATTTT. Amino acid sequence: CASSLGSGSGTDTQYF.

The chain joins TRBV7-2 to TRBJ2-2, with TRBD2 matching 15 bases. This CDR3 is 16 amino acids long. Unmatched junction bases numbered 6, after V lost 5 bases and J lost 8 bases. CDR1 and CDR2 (germline): SGHTA, FQGNSA. The CDR3 region has the DNA TGTGCCAGCAGCCCCTGGACTAGCGGGGGGGTGGGGGAGCTGTTTTTT. It yields the protein CASSPWTSGGVGELFF.

This clone has just a few counts. The CDR3 is CASSQDPRTSGRRTDTQYF. CDR3 DNA: TGCGCCAGCAGCCAAGATCCGAGGACTAGCGGGAGGAGGACAGATACGCAGTATTTT. The chain recombines TRBV4-1 with TRBJ2-3; 14 bases agree with TRBD2. The ends lost 0 bases at V and 3 bases at J; junction bases unmatched: 8. The CDR3 length is 19 residues. Per germline, CDR1 MGHRA and CDR2 YSYEKL.

This clone occurred a few times. The J gene is TRBJ2-5, the V gene TRBV19, with D hard to call. Trimming took off 3 bases at V and 0 bases at J, with 8 bases between the two ends. The CDR3 spans 14 residues. Germline V gives CDR1 LNHDA, CDR2 SQIVND (reference sequence). The CDR3 reads CASSMRQYQETQYF. As DNA, the CDR3 is TGTGCCAGTAGTATGAGGCAGTACCAAGAGACCCAGTACTTC. The full variable domain, its missing parts supplied by reference TRBV19 and TRBJ2-5, is DGGITQSPKYLFRKEGQNVTLSCEQNLNHDAMYWYRQDPGQGLRLIYYSQIVNDFQKGDIAEGYSVSREKKESFPLTVTSAQKNPTAFYLCASSMRQYQETQYFGPGTRLLVL.

Note on this clone: Different DNA sequences within this sample yield the same CDR3. The gene calls are TRBV10-3 and TRBJ2-7; 9 nucleotides line up with TRBD2. This CDR3 is 15 amino acids long. The J segment lost 3 bases and the V segment lost 0 bases, leaving 3 bases of the junction unmatched. The germline V gene encodes CDR1 ENHRY and CDR2 SYGVKD. CDR3 in DNA: TGTGCCATCAGTGAGTCGCGGGGGGGAGACTACGAGCAGTACTTC. This sequence encodes CAISESRGGDYEQYF.

The gene calls are TRBV7-2 and TRBJ2-1, with a tentative D call TRBD2 (6 bases). CDR3 length equals 14 residues. Trimming removed 5 bases from V and 10 bases from J, with 18 bases in between. The germline gives CDR1 SGHTA, CDR2 FQGNSA. Written as DNA, the CDR3 is TGTGCCAGCAGCCCCCGGGACTCGCTCTGGGAGCAGTTCTTC. Translation: CASSPRDSLWEQFF.

The V call is TRBV10-3, the J call TRBJ2-2; the D is unclear. This CDR3 has 15 amino acids. The V gene lost 8 bases and the J gene lost 1 base, with 14 bases spanning the gap. Germline V gene data show CDR1 as ENHRY and CDR2 as SYGVKD. CDR3: CAIAPPGQNTGELFF. In DNA form, the CDR3 reads TGTGCCATCGCTCCCCCCGGGCAGAACACCGGGGAGCTGTTTTTT.

V gene TRBV29-1 combines with J gene TRBJ2-4, with TRBD1 matching 9 bases. The CDR3 covers 14 residues. Per germline, CDR1 SQVTM and CDR2 ANQGSEA. V shed 1 base and J 7 bases; nucleotides not matched to a gene: 5. The CDR3 region has the DNA TGCAGCGTTGAAGGCATGACAGGGGGGAACATTCAGTACTTC. As protein: CSVEGMTGGNIQYF.

The chain employs TRBV18 and TRBJ1-3; tentative D call: TRBD1 (6 bases). In germline, CDR1 is KGHSH, CDR2 LQKENI. CDR3 length: 17 residues. Trimming removed 3 bases from V and 0 bases from J, with 15 bases in between. The chain's CDR3 is CASSPRAGASSGNTIYF. CDR3 coding DNA: TGTGCCAGCTCACCTAGGGCAGGGGCCAGCTCTGGAAACACCATATATTTT. Using reference TRBV18 and TRBJ1-3 for the parts outside the CDR3, the full variable domain is NAGVMQNPRHLVRRRGQEARLRCSPMKGHSHVYWYRQLPEEGLKFMVYLQKENIIDESGMPKERFSAEFPKEGPSILRIQQVVRGDSAAYFCASSPRAGASSGNTIYFGEGSWLTVV.

This sequence joins TRBV7-9 and TRBJ2-7; the D gene is possibly TRBD2 (7 bases). The CDR3 spans 13 residues. Trimming cost V 5 bases and J 3 bases, with 11 bases left between them. CDR1 is SEHNR, CDR2 FQNEAQ, per germline (reference sequence). The CDR3, as DNA: TGTGCCAGCAGCGGGGGGGGCGGCTACGAGCAGTACTTC. Translated, it gives CASSGGGGYEQYF.

The chain links TRBV6-5 to TRBJ2-3; TRBD2 aligns across 12 bases. The CDR3 is made up of 16 amino acids. CDR1 is MNHEY, CDR2 SVGAGI, per germline. The V and J ends lost 4 bases and 3 bases, in that order; junction bases with no gene match: 5. The CDR3 region has the DNA TGTGCCAGCAGTTTGACTAGCGGGAGTTCGACAGATACGCAGTATTTT. Amino acid sequence: CASSLTSGSSTDTQYF.

A single count supports this clone. The chain has TRBV7-6 and TRBJ1-4, with a weak D call TRBD1 (5 bases). V was shortened by 2 bases and J by 11 bases, with 12 bases between the two germline ends. This CDR3 has 13 amino acids. Germline CDR1 and CDR2: SGHVS and FNYEAQ. This chain's CDR3 is CASSLNPSGKLFF. DNA for the CDR3: TGTGCCAGCAGCTTAAATCCATCAGGGAAACTGTTTTTT.

For the CDR3, the DNA is TGTGCCCCCCTATCTAGCGGGCTTAGGGACCGGGACAATGAGCAGTTCTTC. Translated, it gives CAPLSSGLRDRDNEQFF. The chain combines TRBV15 with TRBJ2-1, with 8 bases that match TRBD2. The CDR3 is made up of 17 amino acids. The germline V gene encodes CDR1 LNHNV and CDR2 YYDKDF (reference sequence). The V and J ends lost 11 bases and 5 bases, in that order; junction bases with no gene match: 20.